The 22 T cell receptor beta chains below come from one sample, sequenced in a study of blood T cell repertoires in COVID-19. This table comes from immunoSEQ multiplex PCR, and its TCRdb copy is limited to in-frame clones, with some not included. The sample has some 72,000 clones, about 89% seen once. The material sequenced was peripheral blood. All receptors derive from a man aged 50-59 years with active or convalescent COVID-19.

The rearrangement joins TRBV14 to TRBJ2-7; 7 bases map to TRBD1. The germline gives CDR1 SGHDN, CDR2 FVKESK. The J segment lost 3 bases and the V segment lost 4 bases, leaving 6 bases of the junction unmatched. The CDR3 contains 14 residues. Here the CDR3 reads CASSRTGDGYEQYF. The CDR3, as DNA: TGTGCCAGCAGCCGAACAGGGGACGGCTACGAGCAGTACTTC.

The CDR3 nucleotides read TGTGCCAGCAGAGGGGCGGTGAACACTGAAGCTTTCTTT. Translation: CASRGAVNTEAFF. V gene TRBV2 combines with J gene TRBJ1-1; tentatively, D is TRBD1 (5 bases). Germline V CDR1 and CDR2: SNHLY, FYNNEI. The CDR3 contains 13 residues. Trimming shortened V by 6 bases and J by 0 bases, and 8 bases separated the two germline ends.

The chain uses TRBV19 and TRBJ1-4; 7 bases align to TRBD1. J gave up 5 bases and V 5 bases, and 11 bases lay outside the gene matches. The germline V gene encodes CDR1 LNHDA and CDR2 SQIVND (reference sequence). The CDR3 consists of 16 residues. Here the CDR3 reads CASSSKQGIVNEKLFF. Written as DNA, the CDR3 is TGTGCCAGTAGTTCAAAACAGGGGATTGTGAATGAAAAACTGTTTTTT.

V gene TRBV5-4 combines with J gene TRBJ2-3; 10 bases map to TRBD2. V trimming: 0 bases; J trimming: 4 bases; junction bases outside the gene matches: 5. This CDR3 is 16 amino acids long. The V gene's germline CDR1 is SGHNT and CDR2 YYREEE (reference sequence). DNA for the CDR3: TGTGCCAGCAGCTTGGCCAGCGGGGGGGCCCCAGATACGCAGTATTTT. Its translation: CASSLASGGAPDTQYF.

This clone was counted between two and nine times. CDR3 sequence: CASSQETKGASYNEQFF. In DNA form, the CDR3 reads TGCGCCAGCAGCCAAGAAACGAAAGGGGCCTCCTACAATGAGCAGTTCTTC. V usage is TRBV4-1 and J usage is TRBJ2-1; D is perhaps TRBD1 (5 bases). The germline CDR1 and CDR2 sequences are MGHRA and YSYEKL. This CDR3 is 17 amino acids long. Trimming stripped 0 bases from V and 0 bases from J, with 12 bases between.

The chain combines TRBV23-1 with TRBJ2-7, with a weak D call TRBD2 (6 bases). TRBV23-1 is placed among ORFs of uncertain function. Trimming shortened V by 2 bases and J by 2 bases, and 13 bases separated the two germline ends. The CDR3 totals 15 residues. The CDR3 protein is CASSQPGGNPYEQYF. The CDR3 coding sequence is TGCGCCAGCAGTCAACCTGGGGGGAATCCCTACGAGCAGTACTTC.

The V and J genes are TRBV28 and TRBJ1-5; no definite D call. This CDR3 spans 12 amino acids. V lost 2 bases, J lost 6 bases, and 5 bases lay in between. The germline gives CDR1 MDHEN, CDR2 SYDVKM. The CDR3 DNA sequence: TGTGCCAGCAGTTTAAAGCCTCAGCCCCAGCATTTT. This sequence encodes CASSLKPQPQHF.

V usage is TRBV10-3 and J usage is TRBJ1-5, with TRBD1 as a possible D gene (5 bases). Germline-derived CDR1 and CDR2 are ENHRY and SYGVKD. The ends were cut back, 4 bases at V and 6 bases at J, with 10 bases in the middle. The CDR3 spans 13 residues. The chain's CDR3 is CAISAGGGQPQHF. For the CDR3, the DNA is TGTGCCATCAGTGCCGGGGGGGGTCAGCCCCAGCATTTT.

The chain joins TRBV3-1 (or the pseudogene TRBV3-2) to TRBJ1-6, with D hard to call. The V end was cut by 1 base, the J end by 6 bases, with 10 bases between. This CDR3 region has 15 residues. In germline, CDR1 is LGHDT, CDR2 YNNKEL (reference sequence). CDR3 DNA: TGTGCCAGCAGCCAAGCGTCACAGATTAATTCACCCCTCCACTTT. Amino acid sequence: CASSQASQINSPLHF.

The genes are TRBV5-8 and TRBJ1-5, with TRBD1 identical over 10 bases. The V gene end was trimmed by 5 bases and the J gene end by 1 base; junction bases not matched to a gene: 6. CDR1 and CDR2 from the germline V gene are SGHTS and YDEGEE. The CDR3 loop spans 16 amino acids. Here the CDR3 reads CASRAGDRGSNQPQHF. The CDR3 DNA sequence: TGTGCCAGCAGGGCCGGGGACAGGGGAAGCAATCAGCCCCAGCATTTT.

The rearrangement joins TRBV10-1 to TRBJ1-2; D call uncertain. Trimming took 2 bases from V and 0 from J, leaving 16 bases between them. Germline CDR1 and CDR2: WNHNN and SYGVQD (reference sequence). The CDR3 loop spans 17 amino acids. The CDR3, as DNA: TGCGCCAGCAGTGAGGATCGGAGTGCATGTACTAACTATGGCTACACCTTC. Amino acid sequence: CASSEDRSACTNYGYTF.

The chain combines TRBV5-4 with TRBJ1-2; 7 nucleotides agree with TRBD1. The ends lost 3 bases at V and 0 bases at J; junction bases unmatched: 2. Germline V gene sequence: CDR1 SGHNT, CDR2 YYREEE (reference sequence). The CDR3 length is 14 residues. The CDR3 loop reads CASSSGQSNYGYTF. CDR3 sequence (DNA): TGTGCCAGCAGCTCGGGACAGTCTAACTATGGCTACACCTTC.

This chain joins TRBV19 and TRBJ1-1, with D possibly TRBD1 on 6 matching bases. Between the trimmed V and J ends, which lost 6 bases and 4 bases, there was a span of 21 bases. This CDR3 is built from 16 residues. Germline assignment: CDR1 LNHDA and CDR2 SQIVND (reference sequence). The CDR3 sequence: CASRRDVGGAPTEAFF. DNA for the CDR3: TGTGCCAGTAGAAGGGACGTGGGGGGGGCGCCCACTGAAGCTTTCTTT.

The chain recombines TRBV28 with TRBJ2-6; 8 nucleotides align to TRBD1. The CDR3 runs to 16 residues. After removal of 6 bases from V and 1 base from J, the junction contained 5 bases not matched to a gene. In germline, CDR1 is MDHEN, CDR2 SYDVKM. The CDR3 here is CASRNHRGSGANVLTF. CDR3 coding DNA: TGTGCCAGCAGAAACCACAGGGGGTCTGGGGCCAACGTCCTGACTTTC.

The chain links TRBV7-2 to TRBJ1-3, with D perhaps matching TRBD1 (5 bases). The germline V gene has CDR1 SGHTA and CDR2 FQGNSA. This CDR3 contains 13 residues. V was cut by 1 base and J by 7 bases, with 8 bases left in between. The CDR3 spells CASSLGGANTIYF. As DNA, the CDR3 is TGTGCCAGCAGCTTAGGCGGGGCCAACACCATATATTTT.

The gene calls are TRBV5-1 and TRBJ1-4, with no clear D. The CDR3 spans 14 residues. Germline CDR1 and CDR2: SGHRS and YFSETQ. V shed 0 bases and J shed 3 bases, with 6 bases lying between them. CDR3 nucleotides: TGCGCCAGCAGCTTGGCCGCAGCTAATGAAAAACTGTTTTTT. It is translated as CASSLAAANEKLFF.

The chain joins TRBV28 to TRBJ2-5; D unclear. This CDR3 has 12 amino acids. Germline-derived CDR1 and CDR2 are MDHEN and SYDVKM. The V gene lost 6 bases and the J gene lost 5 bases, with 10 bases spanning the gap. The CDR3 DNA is TGTGCCAGCAGCTCTTTTCGGGAGACCCAGTACTTC. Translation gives CASSSFRETQYF.

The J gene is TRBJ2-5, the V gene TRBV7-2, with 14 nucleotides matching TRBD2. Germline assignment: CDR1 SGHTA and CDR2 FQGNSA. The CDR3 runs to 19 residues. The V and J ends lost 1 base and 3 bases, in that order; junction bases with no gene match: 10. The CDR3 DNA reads TGTGCCAGCAGCTTAGATTTTCGGGGACTAGCGGGGGCCGAAGAGACCCAGTACTTC. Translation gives CASSLDFRGLAGAEETQYF.

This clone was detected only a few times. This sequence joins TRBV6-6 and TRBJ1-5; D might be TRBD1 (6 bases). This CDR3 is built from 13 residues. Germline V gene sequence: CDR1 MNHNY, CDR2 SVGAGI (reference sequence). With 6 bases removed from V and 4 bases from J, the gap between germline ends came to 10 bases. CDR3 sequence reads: CASRRDINQPQHF. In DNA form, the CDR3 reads TGTGCCAGCAGAAGGGACATAAATCAGCCCCAGCATTTT.

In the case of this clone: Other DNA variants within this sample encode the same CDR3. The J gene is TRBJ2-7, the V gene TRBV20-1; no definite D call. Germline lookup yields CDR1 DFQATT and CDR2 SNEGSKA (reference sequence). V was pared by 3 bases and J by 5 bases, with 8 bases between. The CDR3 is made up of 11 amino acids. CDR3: CSASSGHEQYV. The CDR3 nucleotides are TGCAGTGCTAGTTCGGGTCACGAGCAGTACGTC.

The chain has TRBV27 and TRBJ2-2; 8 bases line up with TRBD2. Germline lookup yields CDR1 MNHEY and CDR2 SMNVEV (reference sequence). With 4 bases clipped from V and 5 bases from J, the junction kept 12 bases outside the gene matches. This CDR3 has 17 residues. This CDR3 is CASSSPPGLGVTGELFF. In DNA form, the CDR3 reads TGTGCCAGCAGTTCACCCCCGGGACTAGGTGTTACCGGGGAGCTGTTTTTT.

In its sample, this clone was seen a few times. The CDR3 is CASSSNSYEQYV. CDR3 in DNA: TGTGCCAGCAGTTCGAACAGCTACGAGCAGTACGTC. This rearrangement joins TRBV6-2 or TRBV6-3 to TRBJ2-7; D gene ambiguous. The germline gives CDR1 MNHEY, CDR2 SVGEGT. The CDR3 totals 12 residues. V lost 4 bases to trimming and J lost 3 bases, with 7 bases between them.